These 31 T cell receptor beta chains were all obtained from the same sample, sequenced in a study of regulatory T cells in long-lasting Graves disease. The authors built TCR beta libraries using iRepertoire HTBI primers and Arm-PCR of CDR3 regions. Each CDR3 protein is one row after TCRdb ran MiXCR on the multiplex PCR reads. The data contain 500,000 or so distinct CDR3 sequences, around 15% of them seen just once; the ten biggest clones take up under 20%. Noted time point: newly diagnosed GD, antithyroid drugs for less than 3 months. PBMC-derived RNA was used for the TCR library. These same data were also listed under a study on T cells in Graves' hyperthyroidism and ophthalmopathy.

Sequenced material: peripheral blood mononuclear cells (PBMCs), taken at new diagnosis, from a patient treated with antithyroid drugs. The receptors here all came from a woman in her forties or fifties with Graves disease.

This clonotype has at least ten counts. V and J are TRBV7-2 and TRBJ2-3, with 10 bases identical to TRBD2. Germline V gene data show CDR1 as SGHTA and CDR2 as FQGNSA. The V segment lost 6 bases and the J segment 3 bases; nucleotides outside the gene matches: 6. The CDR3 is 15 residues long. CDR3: CASRHPGLATDTQYF. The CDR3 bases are TGTGCCAGCAGACATCCGGGACTAGCGACAGATACGCAGTATTTT. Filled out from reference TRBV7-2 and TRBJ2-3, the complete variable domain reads GAGVSQSPSNKVTEKGKDVELRCDPISGHTALYWYRQSLGQGLEFLIYFQGNSAPDKSGLPSDRFSAERTGGSVSTLTIQRTQQEDSAVYLCASRHPGLATDTQYFGPGTRLTVL.

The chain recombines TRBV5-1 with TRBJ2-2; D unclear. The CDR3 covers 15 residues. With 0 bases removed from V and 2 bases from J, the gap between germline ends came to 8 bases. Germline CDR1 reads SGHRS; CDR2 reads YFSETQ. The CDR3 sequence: CASSLEWRNTGELFF. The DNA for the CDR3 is TGCGCCAGCAGCTTGGAGTGGAGAAACACCGGGGAGCTGTTTTTT.

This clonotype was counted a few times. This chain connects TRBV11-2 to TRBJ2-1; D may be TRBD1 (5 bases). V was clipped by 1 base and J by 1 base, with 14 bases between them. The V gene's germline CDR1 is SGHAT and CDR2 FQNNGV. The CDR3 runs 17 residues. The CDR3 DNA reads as TGTGCCAGCAGCTTAGCATCCGTGGGGCCTTCCTACAATGAGCAGTTCTTC. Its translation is CASSLASVGPSYNEQFF.

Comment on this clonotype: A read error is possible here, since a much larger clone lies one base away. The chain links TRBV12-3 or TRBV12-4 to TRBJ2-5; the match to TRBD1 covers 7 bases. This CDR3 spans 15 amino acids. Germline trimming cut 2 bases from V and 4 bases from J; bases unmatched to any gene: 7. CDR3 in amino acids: CASSLYQGDRETQYF. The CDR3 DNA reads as TGTGCCAGCAGTTTATACCAGGGGGACCGAGAGACCCAGTACTTC.

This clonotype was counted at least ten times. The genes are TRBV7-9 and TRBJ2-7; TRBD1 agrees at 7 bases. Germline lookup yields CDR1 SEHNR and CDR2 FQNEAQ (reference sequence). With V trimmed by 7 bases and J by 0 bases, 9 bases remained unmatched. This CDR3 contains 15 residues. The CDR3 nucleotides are TGTGCCAGCAACACAGCGACAGGGCTCTCCTACGAGCAGTACTTC. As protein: CASNTATGLSYEQYF.

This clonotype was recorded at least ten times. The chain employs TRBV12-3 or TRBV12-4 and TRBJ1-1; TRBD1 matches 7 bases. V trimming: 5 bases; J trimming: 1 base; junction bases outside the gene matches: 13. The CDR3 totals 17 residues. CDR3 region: CASSLRIQGVGNTEAFF. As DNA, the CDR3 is TGTGCCAGCAGTCTAAGGATCCAGGGGGTTGGGAACACTGAAGCTTTCTTT.

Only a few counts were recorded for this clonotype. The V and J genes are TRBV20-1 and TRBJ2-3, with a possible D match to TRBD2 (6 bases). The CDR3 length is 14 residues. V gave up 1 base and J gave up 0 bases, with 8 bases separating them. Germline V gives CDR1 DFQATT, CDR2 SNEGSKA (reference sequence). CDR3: CSARASVSTDTQYF. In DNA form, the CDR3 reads TGCAGTGCTAGAGCTAGCGTTAGCACAGATACGCAGTATTTT.

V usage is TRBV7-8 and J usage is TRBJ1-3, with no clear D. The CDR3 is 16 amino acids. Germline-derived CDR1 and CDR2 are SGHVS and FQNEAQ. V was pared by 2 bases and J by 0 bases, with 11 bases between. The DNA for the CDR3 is TGTGCCAGCAGCTTAATGGGCAGCATCTCTGGAAACACCATATATTTT. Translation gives CASSLMGSISGNTIYF.

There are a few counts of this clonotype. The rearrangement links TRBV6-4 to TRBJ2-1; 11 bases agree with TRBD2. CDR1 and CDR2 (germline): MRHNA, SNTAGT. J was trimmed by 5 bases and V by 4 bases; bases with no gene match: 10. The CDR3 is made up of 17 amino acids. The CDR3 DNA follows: TGTGCCAGCAGTGTAGCGGGAGGGCCTTCTTCTCACAATGAGCAGTTCTTC. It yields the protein CASSVAGGPSSHNEQFF.

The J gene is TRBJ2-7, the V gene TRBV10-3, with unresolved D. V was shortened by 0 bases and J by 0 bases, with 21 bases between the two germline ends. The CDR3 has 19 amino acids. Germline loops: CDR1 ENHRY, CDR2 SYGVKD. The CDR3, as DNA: TGTGCCATCAGTGAGTCCTCTTTGGGGATTAACCTTTACTCCTACGAGCAGTACTTC. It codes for CAISESSLGINLYSYEQYF.

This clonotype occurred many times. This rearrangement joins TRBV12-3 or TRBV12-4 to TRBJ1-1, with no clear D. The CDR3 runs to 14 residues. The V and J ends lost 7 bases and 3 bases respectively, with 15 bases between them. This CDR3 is CASNSGVGDTEAFF. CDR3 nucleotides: TGTGCCAGCAATTCGGGCGTTGGGGACACTGAAGCTTTCTTT.

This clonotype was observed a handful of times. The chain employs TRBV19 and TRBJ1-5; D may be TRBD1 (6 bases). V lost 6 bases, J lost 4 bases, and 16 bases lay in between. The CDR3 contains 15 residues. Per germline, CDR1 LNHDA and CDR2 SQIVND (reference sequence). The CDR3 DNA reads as TGTGCCAGTAGCCAAAACAGGGTTGGGAATCAGCCCCAGCATTTT. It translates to CASSQNRVGNQPQHF. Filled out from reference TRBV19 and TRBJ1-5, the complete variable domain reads DGGITQSPKYLFRKEGQNVTLSCEQNLNHDAMYWYRQDPGQGLRLIYYSQIVNDFQKGDIAEGYSVSREKKESFPLTVTSAQKNPTAFYLCASSQNRVGNQPQHFGDGTRLSIL.

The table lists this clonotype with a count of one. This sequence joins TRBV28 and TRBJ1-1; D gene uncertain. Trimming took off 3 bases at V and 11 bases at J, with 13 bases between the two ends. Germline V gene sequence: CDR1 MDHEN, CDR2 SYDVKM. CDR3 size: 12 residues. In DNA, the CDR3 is TGTGCCAGCAGTTTGCAGTCCCCGGCGGCTTTCTTT. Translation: CASSLQSPAAFF.

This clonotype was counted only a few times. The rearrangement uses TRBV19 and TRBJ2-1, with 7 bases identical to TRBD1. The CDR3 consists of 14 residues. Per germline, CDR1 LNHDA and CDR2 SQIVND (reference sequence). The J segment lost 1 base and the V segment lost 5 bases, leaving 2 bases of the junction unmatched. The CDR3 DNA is TGTGCCAGTAGTGCACAGGGGTCCTACAATGAGCAGTTCTTC. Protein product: CASSAQGSYNEQFF.

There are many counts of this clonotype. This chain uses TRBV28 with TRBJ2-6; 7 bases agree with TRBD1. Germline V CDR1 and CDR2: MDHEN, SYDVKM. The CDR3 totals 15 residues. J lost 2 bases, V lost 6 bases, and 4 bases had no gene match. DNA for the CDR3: TGTGCCAGCAGCAAACAGGGGCCTGGGGCCAACGTCCTGACTTTC. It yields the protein CASSKQGPGANVLTF.

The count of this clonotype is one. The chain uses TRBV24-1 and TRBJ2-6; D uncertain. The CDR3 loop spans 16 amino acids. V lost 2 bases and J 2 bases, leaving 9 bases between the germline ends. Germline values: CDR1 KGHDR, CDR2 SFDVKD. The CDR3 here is CATSDYPGPGANVLTF. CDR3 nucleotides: TGTGCCACCAGTGATTACCCCGGGCCTGGGGCCAACGTCCTGACTTTC.

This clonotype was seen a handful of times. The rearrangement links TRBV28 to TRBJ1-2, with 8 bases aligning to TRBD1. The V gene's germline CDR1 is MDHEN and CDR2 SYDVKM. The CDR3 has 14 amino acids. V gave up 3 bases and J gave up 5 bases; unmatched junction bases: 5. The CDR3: CASSFGTGPYGYTF. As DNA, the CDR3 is TGTGCCAGCAGTTTTGGGACAGGACCTTATGGCTACACCTTC.

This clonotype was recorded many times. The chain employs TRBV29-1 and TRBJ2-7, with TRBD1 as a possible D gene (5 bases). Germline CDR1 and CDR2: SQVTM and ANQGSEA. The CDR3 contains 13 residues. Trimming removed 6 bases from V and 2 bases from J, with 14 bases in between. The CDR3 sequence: CSVGLQDPYEQYF. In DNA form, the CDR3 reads TGCAGCGTGGGGCTACAGGATCCCTACGAGCAGTACTTC.

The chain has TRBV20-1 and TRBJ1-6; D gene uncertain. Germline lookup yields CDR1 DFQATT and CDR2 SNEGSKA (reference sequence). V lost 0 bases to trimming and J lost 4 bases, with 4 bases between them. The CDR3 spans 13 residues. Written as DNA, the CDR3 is TGCAGTGCTAGAGAACAGTATAATTCACCCCTCCACTTT. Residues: CSAREQYNSPLHF.

In DNA, the CDR3 is TGTGCCAGCAGCCGGGACATAGGCTCCTACAATGAGCAGTTCTTC. This gives the protein CASSRDIGSYNEQFF. V is TRBV7-2 and J is TRBJ2-1; possible D gene TRBD1, 6 bases. CDR1 SGHTA and CDR2 FQGNSA come from the germline V gene. Trimming stripped 5 bases from V and 0 bases from J, with 11 bases between. The CDR3 consists of 15 residues.

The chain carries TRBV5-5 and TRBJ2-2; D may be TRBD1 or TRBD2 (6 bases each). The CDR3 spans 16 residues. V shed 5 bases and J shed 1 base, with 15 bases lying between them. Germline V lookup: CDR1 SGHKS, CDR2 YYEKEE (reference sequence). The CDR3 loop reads CASSPRRGQNTGELFF. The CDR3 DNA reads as TGTGCCAGCAGTCCACGTCGGGGGCAGAACACCGGGGAGCTGTTTTTT.

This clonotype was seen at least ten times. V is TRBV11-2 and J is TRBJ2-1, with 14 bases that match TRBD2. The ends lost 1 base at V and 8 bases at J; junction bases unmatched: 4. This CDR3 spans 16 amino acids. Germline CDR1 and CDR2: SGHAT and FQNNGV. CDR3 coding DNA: TGTGCCAGCAGCTTAGCGACTAGCGGGAGGGGTCATGAGCAGTTCTTC. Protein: CASSLATSGRGHEQFF.

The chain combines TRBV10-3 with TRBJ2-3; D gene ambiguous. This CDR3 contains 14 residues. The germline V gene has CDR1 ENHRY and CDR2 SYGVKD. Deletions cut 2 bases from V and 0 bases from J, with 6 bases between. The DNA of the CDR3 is TGTGCCATCAGTGAGCATCCTAGCACAGATACGCAGTATTTT. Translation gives CAISEHPSTDTQYF.

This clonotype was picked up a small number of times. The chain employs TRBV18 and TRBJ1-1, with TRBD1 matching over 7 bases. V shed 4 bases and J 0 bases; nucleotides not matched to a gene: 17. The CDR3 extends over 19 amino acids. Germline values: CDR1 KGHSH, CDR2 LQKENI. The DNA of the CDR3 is TGTGCCAGCTCACGGCTCAGCCCCGACAGGGTGCCCATGAACACTGAAGCTTTCTTT. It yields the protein CASSRLSPDRVPMNTEAFF.

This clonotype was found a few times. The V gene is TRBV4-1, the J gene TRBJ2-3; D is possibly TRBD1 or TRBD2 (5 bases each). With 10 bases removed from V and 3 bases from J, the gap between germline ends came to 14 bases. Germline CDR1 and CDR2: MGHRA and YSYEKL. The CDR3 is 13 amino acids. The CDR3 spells CATTERGTDTQYF. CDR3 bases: TGCGCCACCACGGAGAGGGGAACAGATACGCAGTATTTT.

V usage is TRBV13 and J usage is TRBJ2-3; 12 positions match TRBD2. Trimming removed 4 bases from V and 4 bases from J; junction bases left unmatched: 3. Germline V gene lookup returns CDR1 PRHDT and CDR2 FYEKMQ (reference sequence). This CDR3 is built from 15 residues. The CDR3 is CASSSTSGGADTQYF. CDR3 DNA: TGTGCCAGCAGCTCGACTAGCGGGGGCGCAGATACGCAGTATTTT.

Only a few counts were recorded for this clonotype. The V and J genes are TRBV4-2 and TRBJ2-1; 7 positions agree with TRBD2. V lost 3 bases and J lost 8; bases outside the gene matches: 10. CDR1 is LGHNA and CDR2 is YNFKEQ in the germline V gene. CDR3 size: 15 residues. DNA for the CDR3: TGTGCCAGCAGCCACTCAGGACTAGTCCTCGATGAGCAGTTCTTC. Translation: CASSHSGLVLDEQFF.

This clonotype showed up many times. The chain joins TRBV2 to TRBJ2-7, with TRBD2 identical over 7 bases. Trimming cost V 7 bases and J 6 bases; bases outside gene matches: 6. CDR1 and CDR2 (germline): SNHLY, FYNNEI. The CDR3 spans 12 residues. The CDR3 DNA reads TGTGCCAGCATGGCCCGGGGGGTCGAGCAGTACTTC. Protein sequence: CASMARGVEQYF.

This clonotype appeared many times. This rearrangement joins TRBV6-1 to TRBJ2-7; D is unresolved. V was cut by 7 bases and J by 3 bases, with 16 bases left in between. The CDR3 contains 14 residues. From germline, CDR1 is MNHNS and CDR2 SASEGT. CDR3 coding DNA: TGTGCCAGCATCCCATCCCTGGGGAACTACGAGCAGTACTTC. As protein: CASIPSLGNYEQYF.

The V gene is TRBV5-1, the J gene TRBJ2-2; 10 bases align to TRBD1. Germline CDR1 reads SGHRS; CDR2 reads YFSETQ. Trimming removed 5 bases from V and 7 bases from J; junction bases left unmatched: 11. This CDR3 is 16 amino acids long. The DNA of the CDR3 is TGCGCCAGCAGAGCCGGGACAGGGGATTTTCACGGGGAGCTGTTTTTT. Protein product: CASRAGTGDFHGELFF. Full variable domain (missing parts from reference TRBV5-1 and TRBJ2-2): KAGVTQTPRYLIKTRGQQVTLSCSPISGHRSVSWYQQTPGQGLQFLFEYFSETQRNKGNFPGRFSGRQFSNSRSEMNVSTLELGDSALYLCASRAGTGDFHGELFFGEGSRLTVL.

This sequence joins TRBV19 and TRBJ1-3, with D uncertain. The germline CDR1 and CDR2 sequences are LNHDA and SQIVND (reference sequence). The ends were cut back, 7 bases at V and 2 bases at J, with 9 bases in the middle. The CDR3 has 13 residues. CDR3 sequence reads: CASMGSTGNTIYF. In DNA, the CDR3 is TGTGCCAGTATGGGATCAACTGGAAACACCATATATTTT.